This TCR beta chain appears in the sequencing data of a study of OX40 agonist ivuxolimab in advanced cancers. Study background: The patients received agonistic anti-OX40 (CD134) antibody ivuxolimab. At 0.01 to 10 mg/kg, ivuxolimab was administered intravenously to patients every 2 weeks. Study conclusions and caveats: Among some nonresponders, normalized T-cell clonal expansion was also low. Antigen targets of the expanded peripheral T cells went undetermined.

Notes on this clone: The antigen remains undetermined.

Trimming cost V 8 bases and J 2 bases, with 15 bases left between them. Germline CDR1 MNHEY, CDR2 SVGAGI. There are 14 residues in the CDR3. Clones were sequenced by immunoSEQ multiplex PCR, and TCRdb holds only the in-frame ones, with some missing. The sample has more than 40,000 clones, roughly 80% seen once; the top ten hold about 3%. V usage is TRBV6-5 and J usage is TRBJ1-2; perhaps TRBD1 as D (5 bases). The TCR comes from an adult with an advanced solid tumor such as melanoma, head and neck, liver or kidney cancer. The specimen comprised CD4+ or CD8+ T cells sorted from blood, sampled in a trial of the OX40 agonist ivuxolimab. Written as DNA, the CDR3 is TGTGCCAGCGGGGGTTTGGGGGGGAACTATGGCTACACCTTC. Translating it yields CASGGLGGNYGYTF.